These T cell receptor beta chains were read from a single sample in a study of identical twins. One entry per CDR3 protein, called by TCRdb with MiXCR from the 5' RACE reads. The table includes 500,000 to 650,000 distinct CDR3 sequences, about 7.1% detected once. The same data also contributed to another study, on yellow fever vaccine responses in identical twins.

The sequenced sample was PBMCs. These receptors came from a woman younger than 35 in good health. Each CDR3 is given with its conserved first and last residue. A D gene is named only where the DNA matches it firmly. Expanded clones get a size class; other rows say once, few or many, or leave the size out.

>TRBJ2-7|.|TRBV10-3|many
TGTGCCATCAACCGGGAGAAAGACGAGCAGTACTTC
CAINREKDEQYF
>TRBJ1-5|.|TRBV28|.
TGTGCCAGCAGTTCGCCGGGGGGGAGCAATCAGCCCCAGCATTTT
CASSSPGGSNQPQHF
>TRBJ2-2|.|TRBV10-3|many
TGTGCCATCTCCCCGTCCGGGCTCGCCGGGGAGCTGTTTTTT
CAISPSGLAGELFF
>TRBJ2-2|.|TRBV6-2/TRBV6-3|few
TGTGCCAGCAGTTACGTGGCGGGGACCATACACACCGGGGAGCTGTTTTTT
CASSYVAGTIHTGELFF
>TRBJ2-2|.|TRBV5-1|.
TGCGCCAGCAGCTTGGGGCAGCGGAACACCGGGGAGCTGTTTTTT
CASSLGQRNTGELFF
>TRBJ2-3|.|TRBV7-9|.
TGTGCCAGCAGCAGGGACGGAAGCACAGATACGCAGTATTTT
CASSRDGSTDTQYF
>TRBJ1-6|.|TRBV6-1|many
TGTGCCAGCAGTCCCACGGGGAGCTCCTATAATTCACCCCTCCACTTT
CASSPTGSSYNSPLHF
>TRBJ2-7|.|TRBV27|.
TGTGCCAGCAGTCCCTGGGACGGATCCTACGAGCAGTACTTC
CASSPWDGSYEQYF
>TRBJ2-2|.|TRBV14|.
TGTGCCAGCAGCCAAGCTTCGTCCACCGGGGAGCTGTTTTTT
CASSQASSTGELFF
>TRBJ2-2|.|TRBV28|.
TGTGCCACTACTTGGGACACGGCCACCGGGGAGCTGTTTTTT
CATTWDTATGELFF
>TRBJ2-1|TRBD2|TRBV20-1|many
TGCAGTGCCCCGGGACTAGCGGGGGTTAGTTACAATGAGCAGTTCTTC
CSAPGLAGVSYNEQFF
>TRBJ2-4|.|TRBV7-2|many
TGTGCCAGCAGCTTAGTATCAGGGAAGGGCAAAAACATTCAGTACTTC
CASSLVSGKGKNIQYF
>TRBJ1-6|.|TRBV4-2|many
TGTGCCAGCAGCCAGGCGGGGGGTCGGGCGGATTCACCCCTCCACTTT
CASSQAGGRADSPLHF
>TRBJ2-2|.|TRBV28|few
TGTGCCAGCAGTCCCTCCGACAAGATACTCACCGGGGAGCTGTTTTTT
CASSPSDKILTGELFF
>TRBJ2-3|TRBD2|TRBV7-2|few
TGTGCCAGCAGCTGGCTAGCGGGGGGGCTGACAGATACGCAGTATTTT
CASSWLAGGLTDTQYF
>TRBJ2-1|TRBD2|TRBV7-3|few
TGTGCCAGCAGCCGAACTAGCGGGACGGGCGTAAATGAGCAGTTCTTC
CASSRTSGTGVNEQFF
>TRBJ2-2|TRBD2|TRBV20-1|few
TGCAGTGCTAGTCCGCTAGCGGGAGCAGGCACCGGGGAGCTGTTTTTT
CSASPLAGAGTGELFF
>TRBJ2-4|TRBD1|TRBV25-1|.
TGTGCCAGCAGCGGGACAGGAGGGGACATTCAGTACTTC
CASSGTGGDIQYF
>TRBJ2-7|.|TRBV13|few
TGTGCCAGCAGCCTCGCCGGGGCGCGCAACGAGCAGTACTTC
CASSLAGARNEQYF
>TRBJ1-1|.|TRBV13|.
TGTGCCAGCAGCCGGGGCAGGTCCACTGAAGCTTTCTTT
CASSRGRSTEAFF
>TRBJ1-4|TRBD1|TRBV7-8|few
TGTGCCAGCAGCCTTACAGGGGGACTAATAGAAAAACTGTTTTTT
CASSLTGGLIEKLFF
>TRBJ1-6|TRBD1|TRBV6-5|many
TGTGCCAGCAGCTTCTCCCGGGACAGGGAGGAATTTAAGGATTCACCCCTCCACTTT
CASSFSRDREEFKDSPLHF
>TRBJ2-1|.|TRBV20-1|few
TGCAGTGCTAGAGGAGGCGACAATGAGCAGTTCTTC
CSARGGDNEQFF
>TRBJ2-7|TRBD2|TRBV6-1|few
TGTGCCAGCAGTCAGGGTGGAGCGGGAGACTACGAGCAGTACTTC
CASSQGGAGDYEQYF
>TRBJ2-7|.|TRBV2|.
TGTGCCAGCAAGCAAGGCGGTTGGGCAGGGCAAAAGTACGAGCAGTACTTC
CASKQGGWAGQKYEQYF
>TRBJ1-2|.|TRBV15|.
TGTGCCACCGGCAGAGTTTCTAACTATGGCTACACCTTC
CATGRVSNYGYTF
>TRBJ1-3|.|TRBV6-1|few
TGTGCCAGCAGGTCGGACCGATACCCTGGAAACACCATATATTTT
CASRSDRYPGNTIYF
>TRBJ2-6|.|TRBV28|few
TGTGCCAGCAGTCCGACGGGGTCAGAGTCTGGGGCCAACGTCCTGACTTTC
CASSPTGSESGANVLTF
>TRBJ1-1|.|TRBV28|many
TGTGCCAGCGCCCGGGGGGGTTGGACTGAAGCTTTCTTT
CASARGGWTEAFF
>TRBJ1-1|TRBD1|TRBV3-1|many
TGTGCCAGCAGCCAAGGACAGGGGGTCGTTGAAGCTTTCTTT
CASSQGQGVVEAFF
>TRBJ1-3|TRBD1|TRBV3-1|few
TGTGCCAGCAGCCTGGGGGACAGATACTCTGGAAACACCATATATTTT
CASSLGDRYSGNTIYF
>TRBJ2-3|TRBD1|TRBV29-1|.
TGCAGCAGGGACAGCGCAGATACGCAGTATTTT
CSRDSADTQYF
>TRBJ2-1|.|TRBV5-1|many
TGCGCCAGCAGCTTGGTACAGCAATCCTACAATGAGCAGTTCTTC
CASSLVQQSYNEQFF
>TRBJ2-1|TRBD1|TRBV20-1|.
TGCAGTGCTAGCCCCGGGACAGGGGTCTACAATGAGCAGTTCTTC
CSASPGTGVYNEQFF
>TRBJ2-5|TRBD2|TRBV10-3|many
TGTGCCATCAGCCTAGCGGGGTTAAAAGAGACCCAGTACTTC
CAISLAGLKETQYF
>TRBJ2-2|.|TRBV5-1|few
TGCGCCAGCAGCTTGGACAGGTCCGGCGGGGAGCTGTTTTTT
CASSLDRSGGELFF
>TRBJ1-2|.|TRBV10-3|many
TGTGCCATCAGTGAAGTCAGGGGTAATGGCTACACCTTC
CAISEVRGNGYTF
>TRBJ2-5|TRBD1|TRBV20-1|.
TGCAGTGCTAGAGATGGTTTCAACAGGGGGAAGACCCAGTACTTC
CSARDGFNRGKTQYF
>TRBJ2-7|.|TRBV28|many
TGTGCCAGCAGTACCGGGCCCCTCTACGAGCAGTACTTC
CASSTGPLYEQYF
>TRBJ1-2|.|TRBV20-1|many
TGCAGTGCTCCCAGGGGTTCTCATGGCTACACCTTC
CSAPRGSHGYTF